This TCR beta chain appears in the sequencing data of a study of T cell responses to AZD1222 COVID-19 vaccine. General study points: CD4 TCRs covered the whole spike, strongest at regions 160-218 and 743-854. Only five to seven individuals given AZD1222 were seropositive at baseline.

Using immunoSEQ multiplex PCR, the repertoire was profiled, and TCRdb retains in-frame clones only, with some absent. The table records roughly 250,000 clones, more than 85% of them present only once. As regards this clone: Its antigen is unknown.

CDR3 length: 14 residues. V shed 1 base and J 6 bases; nucleotides not matched to a gene: 3. The V gene's germline CDR1 is SGHAT and CDR2 FQNNGV. This receptor was identified in an adult in good health. This specimen consisted of peripheral blood, obtained on day 0 of AZD1222 vaccination. V gene TRBV11-2 combines with J gene TRBJ2-3; 8 bases map to TRBD2. The CDR3 loop reads CASSLGRGGDTQYF. CDR3 sequence (DNA): TGTGCCAGCAGCTTAGGCCGGGGGGGGGATACGCAGTATTTT. The full variable domain, in which reference TRBV11-2 and TRBJ2-3 provide the parts outside the CDR3, is EAGVAQSPRYKIIEKRQSVAFWCNPISGHATLYWYQQILGQGPKLLIQFQNNGVVDDSQLPKDRFSAERLKGVDSTLKIQPAKLEDSAVYLCASSLGRGGDTQYFGPGTRLTVL.